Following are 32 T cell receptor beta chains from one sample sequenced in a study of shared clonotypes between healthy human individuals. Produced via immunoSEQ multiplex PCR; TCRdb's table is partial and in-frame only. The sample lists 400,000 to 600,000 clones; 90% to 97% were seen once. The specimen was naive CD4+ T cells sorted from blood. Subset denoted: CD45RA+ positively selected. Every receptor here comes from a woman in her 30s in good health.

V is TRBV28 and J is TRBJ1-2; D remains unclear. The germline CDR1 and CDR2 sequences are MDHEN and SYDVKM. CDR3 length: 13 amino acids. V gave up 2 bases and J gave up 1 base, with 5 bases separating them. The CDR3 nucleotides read TGTGCCAGCAGTTTACCGGTTAACTATGGCTACACCTTC. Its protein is CASSLPVNYGYTF.

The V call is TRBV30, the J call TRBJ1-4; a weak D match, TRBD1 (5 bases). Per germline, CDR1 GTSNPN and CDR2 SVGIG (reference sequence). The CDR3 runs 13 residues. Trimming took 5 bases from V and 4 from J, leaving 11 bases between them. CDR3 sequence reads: CAWSGTINEKLFF. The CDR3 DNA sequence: TGTGCCTGGTCCGGGACGATTAATGAAAAACTGTTTTTT.

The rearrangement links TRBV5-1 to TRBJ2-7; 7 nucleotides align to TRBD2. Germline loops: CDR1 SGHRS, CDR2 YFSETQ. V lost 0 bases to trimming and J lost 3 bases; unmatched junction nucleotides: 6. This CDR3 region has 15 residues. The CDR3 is CASSLVSSGYYEQYF. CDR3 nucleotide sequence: TGCGCCAGCAGCTTGGTTTCTAGCGGTTACTACGAGCAGTACTTC.

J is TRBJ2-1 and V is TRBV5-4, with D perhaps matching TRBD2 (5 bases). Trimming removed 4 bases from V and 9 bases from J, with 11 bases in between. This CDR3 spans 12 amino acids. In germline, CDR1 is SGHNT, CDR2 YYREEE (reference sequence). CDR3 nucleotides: TGTGCCAGCAGCCTGGTGGGGAGTGAGCAGTTCTTC. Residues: CASSLVGSEQFF.

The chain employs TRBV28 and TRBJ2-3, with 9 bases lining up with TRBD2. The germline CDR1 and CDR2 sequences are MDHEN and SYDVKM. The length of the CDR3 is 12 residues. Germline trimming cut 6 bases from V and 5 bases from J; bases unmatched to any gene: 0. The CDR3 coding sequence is TGTGCCAGCAGGACTAGCGGAGATACGCAGTATTTT. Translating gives CASRTSGDTQYF.

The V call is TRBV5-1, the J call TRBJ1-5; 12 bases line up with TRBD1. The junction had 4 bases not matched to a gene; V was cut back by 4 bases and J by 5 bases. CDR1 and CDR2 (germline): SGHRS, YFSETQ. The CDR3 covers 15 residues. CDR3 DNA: TGCGCCAGCAGCGCCGGGACAGGGGGCGATCAGCCCCAGCATTTT. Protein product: CASSAGTGGDQPQHF.

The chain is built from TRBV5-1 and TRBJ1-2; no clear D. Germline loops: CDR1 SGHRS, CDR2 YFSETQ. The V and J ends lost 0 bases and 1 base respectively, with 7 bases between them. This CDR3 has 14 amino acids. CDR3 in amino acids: CASSLVRGNYGYTF. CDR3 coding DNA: TGCGCCAGCAGCTTGGTTCGGGGTAACTATGGCTACACCTTC.

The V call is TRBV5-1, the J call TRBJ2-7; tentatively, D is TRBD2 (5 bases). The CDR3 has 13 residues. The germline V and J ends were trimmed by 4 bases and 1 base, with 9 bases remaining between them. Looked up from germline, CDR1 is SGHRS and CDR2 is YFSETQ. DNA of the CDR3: TGCGCCAGCAGCACCGGACTGTCCTACGAGCAGTACTTC. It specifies CASSTGLSYEQYF.

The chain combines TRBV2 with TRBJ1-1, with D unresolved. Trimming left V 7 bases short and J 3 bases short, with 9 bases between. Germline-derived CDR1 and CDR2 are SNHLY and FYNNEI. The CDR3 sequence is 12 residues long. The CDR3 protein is CASTLTHTEAFF. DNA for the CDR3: TGTGCCAGCACCCTGACCCACACTGAAGCTTTCTTT.

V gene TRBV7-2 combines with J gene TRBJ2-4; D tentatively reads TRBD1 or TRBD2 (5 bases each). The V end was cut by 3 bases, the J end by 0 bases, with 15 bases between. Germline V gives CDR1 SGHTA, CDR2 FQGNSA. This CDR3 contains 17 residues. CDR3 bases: TGTGCCAGCAGCTTCCGGGACGCCCATCTAGCCAAAAACATTCAGTACTTC. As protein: CASSFRDAHLAKNIQYF.

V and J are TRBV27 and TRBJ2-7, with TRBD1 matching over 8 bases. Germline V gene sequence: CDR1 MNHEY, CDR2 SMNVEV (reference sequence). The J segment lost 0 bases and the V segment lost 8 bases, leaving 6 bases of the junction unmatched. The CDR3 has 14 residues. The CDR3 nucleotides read TGTGCCAGCTGTCGGACAGGGAACTCCTACGAGCAGTACTTC. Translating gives CASCRTGNSYEQYF.

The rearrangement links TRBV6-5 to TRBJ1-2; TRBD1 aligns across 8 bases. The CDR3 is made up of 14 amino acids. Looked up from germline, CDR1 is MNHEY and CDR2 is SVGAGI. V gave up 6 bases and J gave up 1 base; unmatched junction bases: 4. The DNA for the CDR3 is TGTGCCAGCAGGAGGGGACAGGATAACTATGGCTACACCTTC. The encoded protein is CASRRGQDNYGYTF.

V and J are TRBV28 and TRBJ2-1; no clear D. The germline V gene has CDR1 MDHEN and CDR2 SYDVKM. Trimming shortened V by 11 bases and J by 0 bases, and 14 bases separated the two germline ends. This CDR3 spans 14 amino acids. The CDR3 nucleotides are TGTGCCCCAAGAAGGCGGAACTCCTACAATGAGCAGTTCTTC. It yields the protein CAPRRRNSYNEQFF.

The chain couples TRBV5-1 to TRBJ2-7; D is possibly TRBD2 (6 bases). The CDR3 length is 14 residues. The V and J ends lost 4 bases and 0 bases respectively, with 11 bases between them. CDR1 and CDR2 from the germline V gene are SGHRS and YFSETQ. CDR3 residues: CASSRRDSSYEQYF. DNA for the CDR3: TGCGCCAGCAGCAGACGGGACTCCTCCTACGAGCAGTACTTC.

In DNA, the CDR3 is TGCGCCAGCAGTAAGGCTAGCCCGAACACCGGGGAGCTGTTTTTT. The encoded protein is CASSKASPNTGELFF. V usage is TRBV10-2 and J usage is TRBJ2-2; tentatively, D is TRBD2 (5 bases). Trimming cost V 5 bases and J 0 bases, with 10 bases left between them. Looked up from germline, CDR1 is WSHSY and CDR2 is SAAADI. This CDR3 region has 15 residues.

DNA of the CDR3: TGTGCCAGCAGCCAGAACCAATTGACAGGGAACACCGGGGAGCTGTTTTTT. Translation: CASSQNQLTGNTGELFF. The chain couples TRBV7-2 to TRBJ2-2; a possible D gene is TRBD1 (6 bases). The V and J ends lost 5 bases and 1 base respectively, with 17 bases between them. The germline CDR1 and CDR2 sequences are SGHTA and FQGNSA. The CDR3 contains 17 residues.

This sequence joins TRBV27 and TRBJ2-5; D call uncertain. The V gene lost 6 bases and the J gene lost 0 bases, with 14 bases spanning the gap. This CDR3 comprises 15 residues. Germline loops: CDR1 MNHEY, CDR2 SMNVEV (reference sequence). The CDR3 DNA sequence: TGTGCCAGCAGGCCGCGTTGGCGTAACCAAGAGACCCAGTACTTC. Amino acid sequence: CASRPRWRNQETQYF.

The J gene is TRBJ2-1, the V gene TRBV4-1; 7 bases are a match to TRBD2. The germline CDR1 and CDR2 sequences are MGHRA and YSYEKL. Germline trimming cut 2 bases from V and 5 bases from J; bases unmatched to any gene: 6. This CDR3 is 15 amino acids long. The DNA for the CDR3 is TGCGCCAGCAGCCAAACGGGACTAAATAACAATGAGCAGTTCTTC. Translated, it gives CASSQTGLNNNEQFF.

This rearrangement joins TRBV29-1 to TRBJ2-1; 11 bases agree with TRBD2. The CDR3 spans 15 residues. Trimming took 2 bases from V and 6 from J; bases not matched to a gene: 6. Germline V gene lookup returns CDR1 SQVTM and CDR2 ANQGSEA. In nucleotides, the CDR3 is TGCAGCGTTGAACTTAGCGGGAGGGTTGCCAATGAGCAGTTCTTC. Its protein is CSVELSGRVANEQFF.

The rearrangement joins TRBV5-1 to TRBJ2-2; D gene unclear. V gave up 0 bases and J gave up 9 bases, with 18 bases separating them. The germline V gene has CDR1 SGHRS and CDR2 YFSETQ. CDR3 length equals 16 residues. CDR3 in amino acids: CASSLGAPQRYRELFF. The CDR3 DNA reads TGCGCCAGCAGCTTGGGAGCGCCCCAAAGGTATCGGGAGCTGTTTTTT.

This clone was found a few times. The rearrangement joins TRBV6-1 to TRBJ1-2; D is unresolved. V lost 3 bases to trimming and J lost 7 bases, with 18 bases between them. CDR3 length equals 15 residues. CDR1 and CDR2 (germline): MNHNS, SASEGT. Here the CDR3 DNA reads TGTGCCAGCAGTGATAGTAAGGGCCACCAACGTGGCTACACCTTC. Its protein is CASSDSKGHQRGYTF.

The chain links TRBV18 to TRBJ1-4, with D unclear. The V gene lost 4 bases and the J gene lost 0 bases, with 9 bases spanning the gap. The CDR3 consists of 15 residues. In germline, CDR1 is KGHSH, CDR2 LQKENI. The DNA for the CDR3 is TGTGCCAGCTCACTACAGACGGCAACTAATGAAAAACTGTTTTTT. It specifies CASSLQTATNEKLFF.

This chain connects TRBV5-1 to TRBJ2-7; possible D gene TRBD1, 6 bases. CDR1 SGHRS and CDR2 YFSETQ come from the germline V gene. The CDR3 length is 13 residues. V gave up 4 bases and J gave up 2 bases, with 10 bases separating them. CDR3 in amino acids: CASSVQGPYEQYF. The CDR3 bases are TGCGCCAGCAGCGTACAGGGACCCTACGAGCAGTACTTC.

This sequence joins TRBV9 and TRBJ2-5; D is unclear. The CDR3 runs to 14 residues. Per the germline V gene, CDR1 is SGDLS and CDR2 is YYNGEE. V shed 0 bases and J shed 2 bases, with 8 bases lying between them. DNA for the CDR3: TGTGCCAGCAGCGTAGGATCCACTCAAGAGACCCAGTACTTC. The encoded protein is CASSVGSTQETQYF. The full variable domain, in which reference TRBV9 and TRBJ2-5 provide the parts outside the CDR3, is DSGVTQTPKHLITATGQRVTLRCSPRSGDLSVYWYQQSLDQGLQFLIQYYNGEERAKGNILERFSAQQFPDLHSELNLSSLELGDSALYFCASSVGSTQETQYFGPGTRLLVL.

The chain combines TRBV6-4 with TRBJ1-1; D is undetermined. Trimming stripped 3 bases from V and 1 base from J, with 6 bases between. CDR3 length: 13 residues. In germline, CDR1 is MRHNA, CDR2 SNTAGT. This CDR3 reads CASSETTNTEAFF. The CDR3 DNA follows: TGTGCCAGCAGTGAAACAACGAACACTGAAGCTTTCTTT.

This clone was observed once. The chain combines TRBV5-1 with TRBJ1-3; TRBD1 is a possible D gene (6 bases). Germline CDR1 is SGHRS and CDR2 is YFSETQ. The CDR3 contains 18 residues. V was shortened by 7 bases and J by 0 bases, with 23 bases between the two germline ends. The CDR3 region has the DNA TGCGCCAGCGGGTCGGGGGCAGGTGGTTCCGACTCTGGAAACACCATATATTTT. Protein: CASGSGAGGSDSGNTIYF.

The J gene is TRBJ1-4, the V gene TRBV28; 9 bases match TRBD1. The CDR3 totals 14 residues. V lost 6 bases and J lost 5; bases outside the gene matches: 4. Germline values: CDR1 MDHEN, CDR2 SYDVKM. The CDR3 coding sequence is TGTGCCAGCAGCACGACAGGGGGGAATGAAAAACTGTTTTTT. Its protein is CASSTTGGNEKLFF.

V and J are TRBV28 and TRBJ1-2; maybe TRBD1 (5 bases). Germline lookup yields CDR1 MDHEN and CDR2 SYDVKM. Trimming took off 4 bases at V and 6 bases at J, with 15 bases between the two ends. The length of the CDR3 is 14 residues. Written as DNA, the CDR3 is TGTGCCAGCAGTTCTCGACCAAGGGGAGATGGCTACACCTTC. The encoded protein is CASSSRPRGDGYTF.

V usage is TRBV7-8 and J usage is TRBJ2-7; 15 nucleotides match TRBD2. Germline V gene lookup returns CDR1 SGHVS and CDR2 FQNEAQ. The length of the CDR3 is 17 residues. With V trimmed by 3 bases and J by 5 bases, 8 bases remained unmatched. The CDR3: CASSFGTSGRTNHEQYF. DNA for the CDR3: TGTGCCAGCAGCTTTGGGACTAGCGGGAGGACCAACCACGAGCAGTACTTC.

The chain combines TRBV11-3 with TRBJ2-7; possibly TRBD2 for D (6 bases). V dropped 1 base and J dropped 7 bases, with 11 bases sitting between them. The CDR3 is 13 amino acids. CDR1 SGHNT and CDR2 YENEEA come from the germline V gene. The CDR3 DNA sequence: TGTGCCAGCAGCTTAGGCCCGGGGAGGGAGCAGTACTTC. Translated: CASSLGPGREQYF.

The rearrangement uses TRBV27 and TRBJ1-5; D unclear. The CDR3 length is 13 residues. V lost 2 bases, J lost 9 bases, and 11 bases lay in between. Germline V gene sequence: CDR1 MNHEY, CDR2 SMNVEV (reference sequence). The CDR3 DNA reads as TGTGCCAGCAGTTTAAGCCCCGGCGGGCCCCAGCATTTT. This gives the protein CASSLSPGGPQHF.

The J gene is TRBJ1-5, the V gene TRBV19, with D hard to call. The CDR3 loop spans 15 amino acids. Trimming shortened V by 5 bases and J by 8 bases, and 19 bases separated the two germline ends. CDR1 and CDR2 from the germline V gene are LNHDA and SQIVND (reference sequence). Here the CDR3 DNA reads TGTGCCAGTAGTCGCGGTGAGGGCACCGGGGAGCCCCAGCATTTT. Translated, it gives CASSRGEGTGEPQHF.